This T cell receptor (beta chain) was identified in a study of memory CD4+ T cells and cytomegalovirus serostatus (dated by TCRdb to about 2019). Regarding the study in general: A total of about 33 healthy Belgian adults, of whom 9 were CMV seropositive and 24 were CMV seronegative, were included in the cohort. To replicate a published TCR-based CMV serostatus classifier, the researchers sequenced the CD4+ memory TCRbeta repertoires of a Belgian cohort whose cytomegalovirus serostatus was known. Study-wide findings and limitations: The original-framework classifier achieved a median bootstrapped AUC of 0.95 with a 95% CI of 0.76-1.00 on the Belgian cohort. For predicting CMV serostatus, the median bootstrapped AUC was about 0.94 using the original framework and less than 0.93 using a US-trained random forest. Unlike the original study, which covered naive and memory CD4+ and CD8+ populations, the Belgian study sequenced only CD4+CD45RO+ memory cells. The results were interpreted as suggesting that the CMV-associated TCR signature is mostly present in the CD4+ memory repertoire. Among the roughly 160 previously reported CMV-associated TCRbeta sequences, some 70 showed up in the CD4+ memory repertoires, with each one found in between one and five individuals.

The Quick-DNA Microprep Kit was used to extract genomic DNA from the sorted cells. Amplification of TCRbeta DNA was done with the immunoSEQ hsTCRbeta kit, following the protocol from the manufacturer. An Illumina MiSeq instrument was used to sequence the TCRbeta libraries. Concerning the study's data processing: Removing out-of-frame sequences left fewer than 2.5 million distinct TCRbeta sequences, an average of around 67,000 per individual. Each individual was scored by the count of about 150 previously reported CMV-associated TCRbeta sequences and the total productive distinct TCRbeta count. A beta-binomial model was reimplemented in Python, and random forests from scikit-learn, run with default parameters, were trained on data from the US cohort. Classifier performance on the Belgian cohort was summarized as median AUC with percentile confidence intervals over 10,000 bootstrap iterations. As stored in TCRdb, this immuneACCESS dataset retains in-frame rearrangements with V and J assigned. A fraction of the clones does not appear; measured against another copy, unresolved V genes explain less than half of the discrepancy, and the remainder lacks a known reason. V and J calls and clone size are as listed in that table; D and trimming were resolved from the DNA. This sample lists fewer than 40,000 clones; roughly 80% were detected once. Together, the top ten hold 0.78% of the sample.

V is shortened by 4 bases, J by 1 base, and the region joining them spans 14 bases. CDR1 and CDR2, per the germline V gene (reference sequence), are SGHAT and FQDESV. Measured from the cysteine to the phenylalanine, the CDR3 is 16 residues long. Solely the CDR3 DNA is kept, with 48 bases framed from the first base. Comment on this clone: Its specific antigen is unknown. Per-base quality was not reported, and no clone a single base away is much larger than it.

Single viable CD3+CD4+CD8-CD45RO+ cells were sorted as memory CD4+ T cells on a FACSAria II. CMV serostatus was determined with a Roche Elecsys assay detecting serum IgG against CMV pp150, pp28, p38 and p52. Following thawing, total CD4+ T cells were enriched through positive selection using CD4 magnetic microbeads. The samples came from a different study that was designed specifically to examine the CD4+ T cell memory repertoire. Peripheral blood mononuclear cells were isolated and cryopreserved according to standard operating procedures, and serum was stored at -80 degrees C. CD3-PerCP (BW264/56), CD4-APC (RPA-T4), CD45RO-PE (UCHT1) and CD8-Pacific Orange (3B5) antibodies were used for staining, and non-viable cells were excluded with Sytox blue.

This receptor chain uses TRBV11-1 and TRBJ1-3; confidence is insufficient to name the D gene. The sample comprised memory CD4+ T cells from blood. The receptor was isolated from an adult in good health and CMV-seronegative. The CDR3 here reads CASSSPRGASGNTIYF. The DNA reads TGTGCCAGCAGCTCCCCGCGCGGAGCTTCTGGAAACACCATATATTTT.